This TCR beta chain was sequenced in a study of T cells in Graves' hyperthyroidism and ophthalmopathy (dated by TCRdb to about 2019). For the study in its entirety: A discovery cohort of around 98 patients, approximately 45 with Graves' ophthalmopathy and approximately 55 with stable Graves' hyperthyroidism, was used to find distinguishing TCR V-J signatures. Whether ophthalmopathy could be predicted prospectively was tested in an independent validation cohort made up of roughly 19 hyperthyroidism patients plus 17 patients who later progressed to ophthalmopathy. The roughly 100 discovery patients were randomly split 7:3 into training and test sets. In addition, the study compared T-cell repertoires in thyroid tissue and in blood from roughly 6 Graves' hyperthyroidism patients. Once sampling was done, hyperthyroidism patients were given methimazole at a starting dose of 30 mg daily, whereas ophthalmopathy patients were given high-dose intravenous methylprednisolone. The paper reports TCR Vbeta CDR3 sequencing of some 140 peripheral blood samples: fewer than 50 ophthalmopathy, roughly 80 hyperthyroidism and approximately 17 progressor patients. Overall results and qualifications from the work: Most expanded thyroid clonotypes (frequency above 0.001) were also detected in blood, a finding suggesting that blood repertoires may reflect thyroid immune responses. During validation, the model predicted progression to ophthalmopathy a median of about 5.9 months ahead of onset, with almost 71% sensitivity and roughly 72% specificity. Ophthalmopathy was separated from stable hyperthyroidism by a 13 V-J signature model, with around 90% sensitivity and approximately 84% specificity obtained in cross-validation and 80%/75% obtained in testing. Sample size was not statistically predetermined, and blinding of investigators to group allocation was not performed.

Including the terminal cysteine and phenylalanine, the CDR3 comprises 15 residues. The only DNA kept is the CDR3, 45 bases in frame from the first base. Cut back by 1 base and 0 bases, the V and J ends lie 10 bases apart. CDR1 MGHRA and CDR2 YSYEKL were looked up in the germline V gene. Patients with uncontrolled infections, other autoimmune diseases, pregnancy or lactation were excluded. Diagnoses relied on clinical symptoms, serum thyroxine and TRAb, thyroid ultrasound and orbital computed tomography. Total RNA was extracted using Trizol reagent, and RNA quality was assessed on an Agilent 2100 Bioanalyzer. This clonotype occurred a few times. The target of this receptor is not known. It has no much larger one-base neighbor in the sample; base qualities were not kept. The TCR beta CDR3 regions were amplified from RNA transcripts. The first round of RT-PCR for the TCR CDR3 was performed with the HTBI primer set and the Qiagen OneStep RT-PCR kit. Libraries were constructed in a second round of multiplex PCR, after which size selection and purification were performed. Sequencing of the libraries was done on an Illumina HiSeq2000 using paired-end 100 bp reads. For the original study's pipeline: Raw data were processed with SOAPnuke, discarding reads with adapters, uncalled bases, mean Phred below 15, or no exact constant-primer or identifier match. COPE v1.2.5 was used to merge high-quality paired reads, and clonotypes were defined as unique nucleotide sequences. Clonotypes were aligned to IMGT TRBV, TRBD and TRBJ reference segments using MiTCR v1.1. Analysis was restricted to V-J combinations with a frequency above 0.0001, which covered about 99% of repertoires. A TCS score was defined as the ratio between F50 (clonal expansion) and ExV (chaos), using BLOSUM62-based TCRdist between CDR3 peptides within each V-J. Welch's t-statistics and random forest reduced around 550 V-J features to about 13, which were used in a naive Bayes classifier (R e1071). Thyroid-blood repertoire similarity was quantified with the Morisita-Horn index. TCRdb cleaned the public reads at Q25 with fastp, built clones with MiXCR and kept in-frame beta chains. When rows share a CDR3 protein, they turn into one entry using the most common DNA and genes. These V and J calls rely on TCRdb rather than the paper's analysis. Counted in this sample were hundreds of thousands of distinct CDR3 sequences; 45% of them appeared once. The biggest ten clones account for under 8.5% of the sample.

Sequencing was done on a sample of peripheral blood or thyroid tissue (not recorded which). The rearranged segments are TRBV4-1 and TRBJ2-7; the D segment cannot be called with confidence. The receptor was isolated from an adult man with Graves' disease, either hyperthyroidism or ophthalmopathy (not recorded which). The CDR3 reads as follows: CASSQVDLPSYEQYF. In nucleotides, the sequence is TGCGCCAGCAGCCAAGTTGACCTCCCCTCCTACGAGCAGTACTTC.